The 29 T cell receptor beta chains reported below all come from one sample, sequenced in a study of blood T cell repertoires in COVID-19. Using immunoSEQ multiplex PCR, the repertoire was profiled, and TCRdb retains in-frame clones only, with some absent. Of 300,000 to 450,000 clones in the sample, around 84% were seen once. The sequencing sample was made of peripheral blood. The source is a human donor with acute or convalescent COVID-19. The donor label of this sample is uncertain.

The chain is built from TRBV7-9 and TRBJ2-1, with D perhaps TRBD2 (5 bases). The CDR3 has 14 residues. With 5 bases removed from V and 7 bases from J, the gap between germline ends came to 15 bases. CDR1 is SEHNR, CDR2 FQNEAQ, per germline (reference sequence). DNA of the CDR3: TGTGCCAGCAGCCTCCAAGTACTAGTTAATGAGCAGTTCTTC. Translated: CASSLQVLVNEQFF.

The V and J genes are TRBV6-9 and TRBJ1-1; 8 bases line up with TRBD1. The V segment lost 8 bases and the J segment 2 bases; nucleotides outside the gene matches: 13. CDR1 and CDR2 from the germline V gene are MNHGY and SVAAGI. The CDR3 covers 16 residues. CDR3 protein: CASYRPKGQANTEAFF. As DNA, the CDR3 is TGTGCCAGCTATAGACCTAAGGGACAGGCAAACACTGAAGCTTTCTTT.

This clone has just one count. The chain combines TRBV28 with TRBJ1-1, with 7 bases fitting TRBD1. J was trimmed by 8 bases and V by 7 bases; bases with no gene match: 7. This CDR3 region has 12 residues. CDR1 MDHEN and CDR2 SYDVKM come from the germline V gene. Written as DNA, the CDR3 is TGTGCCAGCACCTACCAGGGGGAAGAAGCTTTCTTT. Its translation: CASTYQGEEAFF.

The CDR3 sequence: CASSESDRVGDTQYF. CDR3 sequence (DNA): TGTGCCAGCAGTGAATCGGACAGGGTGGGAGATACGCAGTATTTT. The V gene is TRBV25-1, the J gene TRBJ2-3; 8 positions match TRBD1. Germline lookup yields CDR1 MGHDK and CDR2 SYGVNS. There are 15 residues in the CDR3. The V segment lost 1 base and the J segment 5 bases; nucleotides outside the gene matches: 5. The full variable domain, in which reference TRBV25-1 and TRBJ2-3 provide the parts outside the CDR3, is EADIYQTPRYLVIGTGKKITLECSQTMGHDKMYWYQQDPGMELHLIHYSYGVNSTEKGDLSSESTVSRIRTEHFPLTLESARPSHTSQYLCASSESDRVGDTQYFGPGTRLTVL.

This clone was seen only a few times. The chain recombines TRBV5-4 with TRBJ2-7; 10 bases are shared with TRBD2. CDR1 and CDR2 (germline): SGHNT, YYREEE (reference sequence). The CDR3 sequence is 15 residues long. V shed 3 bases and J 5 bases; nucleotides not matched to a gene: 8. CDR3: CASSSSSGRVDEQYF. For the CDR3, the DNA is TGTGCCAGCAGCTCCTCTAGCGGGAGAGTCGACGAGCAGTACTTC.

The genes are TRBV3-1 (or the pseudogene TRBV3-2) and TRBJ2-4, with D maybe TRBD2 (5 bases). V was trimmed by 0 bases and J by 0 bases, leaving 12 bases between them. The germline CDR1 and CDR2 sequences are LGHDT and YNNKEL (reference sequence). CDR3 length: 17 amino acids. CDR3 bases: TGTGCCAGCAGCCAAGATCCCCCTGCGGGAGCCAAAAACATTCAGTACTTC. Translated, it gives CASSQDPPAGAKNIQYF.

This clone was observed a few times. CDR3 loop: CASSPPLGQSSYNEQFF. The CDR3 nucleotides are TGTGCCAGCTCACCACCCCTTGGGCAGAGCTCCTACAATGAGCAGTTCTTC. The rearrangement links TRBV18 to TRBJ2-1, with D unclear. The V end was cut by 0 bases, the J end by 0 bases, with 12 bases between. The CDR3 is 17 amino acids. Per germline, CDR1 KGHSH and CDR2 LQKENI.

V gene TRBV30 combines with J gene TRBJ2-2; TRBD2 is a possible D gene (6 bases). The CDR3 consists of 13 residues. V was shortened by 3 bases and J by 7 bases, with 12 bases between the two germline ends. The V gene's germline CDR1 is GTSNPN and CDR2 SVGIG (reference sequence). The DNA of the CDR3 is TGTGCCTGGAGCAGTGGCGGGATCGGGGAGCTGTTTTTT. Translating it yields CAWSSGGIGELFF.

This chain connects TRBV7-6 to TRBJ2-1, with 7 bases matching TRBD2. This CDR3 contains 15 residues. Germline V gene sequence: CDR1 SGHVS, CDR2 FNYEAQ. V shed 1 base, J shed 5 bases, and the junction held 5 bases outside the gene matches. The CDR3 loop reads CASSLGLAANNEQFF. Here the CDR3 DNA reads TGTGCCAGCAGCTTAGGTCTAGCGGCTAACAATGAGCAGTTCTTC. Based on the CDR3 plus reference TRBV7-6 and TRBJ2-1, the full variable domain is GAGVSQSPRYKVTKRGQDVALRCDPISGHVSLYWYRQALGQGPEFLTYFNYEAQQDKSGLPNDRFSAERPEGSISTLTIQRTEQRDSAMYRCASSLGLAANNEQFFGPGTRLTVL.

As for this clone: The junction departs from the called germline gene at one end, perhaps through a read error. The rearrangement joins TRBV13 to TRBJ2-3, with 9 bases aligning to TRBD2. Germline V gene sequence: CDR1 PRHDT, CDR2 FYEKMQ (reference sequence). The CDR3 sequence is 15 residues long. The CDR3 region has the DNA TGTGCCAGCAGCTCACGACTAGCGGACACAGATGCGCAGTATTTT. Protein sequence: CASSSRLADTDAQYF.

CDR3 nucleotide sequence: TGCAGCGTTGAAGATTGGTCGACTGAGCTTGGGGAGACCCAGTACTTC. Protein product: CSVEDWSTELGETQYF. The V call is TRBV29-1, the J call TRBJ2-5; D uncertain. The germline gives CDR1 SQVTM, CDR2 ANQGSEA. V was clipped by 0 bases and J by 5 bases, with 19 bases between them. CDR3 length equals 16 residues.

The chain employs TRBV7-9 and TRBJ1-4; no clear D. The CDR3 loop spans 15 amino acids. The V end was cut by 1 base, the J end by 5 bases, with 11 bases between. Germline-derived CDR1 and CDR2 are SEHNR and FQNEAQ (reference sequence). In nucleotides, the CDR3 is TGTGCCAGCAGCTTAGATTTAGCTACGAATGAAAAACTGTTTTTT. Translating gives CASSLDLATNEKLFF.

The chain couples TRBV10-3 to TRBJ1-1, with D perhaps TRBD1 (6 bases). V was shortened by 10 bases and J by 8 bases, with 23 bases between the two germline ends. The CDR3 runs 14 residues. Germline loops: CDR1 ENHRY, CDR2 SYGVKD. The CDR3 DNA reads as TGTGCCAGTAAATACTCTGGACAGACTGACGAAGCTTTCTTT. Translated, it gives CASKYSGQTDEAFF.

The chain employs TRBV6-5 and TRBJ1-5, with 7 bases that match TRBD1. Per the germline V gene, CDR1 is MNHEY and CDR2 is SVGAGI. The CDR3 has 13 residues. Germline trimming cut 10 bases from V and 9 bases from J; bases unmatched to any gene: 12. CDR3 DNA: TGTGCCACGGGGACAGCCGACGCGAGGCCCCAGCATTTT. Its protein is CATGTADARPQHF.

In its sample, this clone was seen a few times. CDR3 sequence (DNA): TGTGCCACCAGCAGAGATAGCGGTGTAGGGAGCTATGGCTACACCTTC. Amino acids: CATSRDSGVGSYGYTF. The rearrangement uses TRBV15 and TRBJ1-2; D is undetermined. Germline V gene lookup returns CDR1 LNHNV and CDR2 YYDKDF (reference sequence). This CDR3 region has 16 residues. Trimming removed 0 bases at V and 4 bases at J, with 15 bases between.

This sequence joins TRBV4-1 and TRBJ2-1, with TRBD2 matching over 11 bases. The V gene's germline CDR1 is MGHRA and CDR2 YSYEKL. CDR3 length: 17 amino acids. J lost 7 bases, V lost 5 bases, and 13 bases had no gene match. CDR3 amino acids: CASSSSTTSGSGNEQFF. Written as DNA, the CDR3 is TGCGCCAGCAGCTCGTCAACCACTAGCGGGAGTGGAAATGAGCAGTTCTTC.

This rearrangement joins TRBV18 to TRBJ1-2, with 9 bases aligning to TRBD1. Per the germline V gene, CDR1 is KGHSH and CDR2 is LQKENI. V shed 3 bases, J shed 0 bases, and the junction held 2 bases outside the gene matches. CDR3 length: 15 amino acids. CDR3 coding DNA: TGTGCCAGCTCACCTGACAGGGGGGCTAACTATGGCTACACCTTC. This sequence encodes CASSPDRGANYGYTF.

The V gene is TRBV7-9, the J gene TRBJ2-1; a possible D gene is TRBD2 (5 bases). The V end was cut by 1 base, the J end by 2 bases, with 12 bases between. CDR3 size: 16 residues. Germline V gene lookup returns CDR1 SEHNR and CDR2 FQNEAQ (reference sequence). The CDR3 nucleotides read TGTGCCAGCAGCTTAGTAGGCGGGTGGCCCTACAATGAGCAGTTCTTC. Its translation is CASSLVGGWPYNEQFF.

The chain combines TRBV28 with TRBJ1-4, with TRBD1 as a possible D gene (6 bases). This CDR3 comprises 14 residues. CDR1 and CDR2 (germline): MDHEN, SYDVKM. V shed 5 bases and J shed 8 bases, with 15 bases lying between them. The DNA of the CDR3 is TGTGCCAGCAGTCCCGGGACAACATGGGAAAAACTGTTTTTT. Residues: CASSPGTTWEKLFF.

V and J are TRBV2 and TRBJ1-1; TRBD1 agrees at 7 bases. Germline V gene sequence: CDR1 SNHLY, CDR2 FYNNEI. The V gene end was trimmed by 8 bases and the J gene end by 0 bases; junction bases not matched to a gene: 6. This CDR3 spans 14 amino acids. The CDR3 protein is CASRGTVMNTEAFF. In DNA, the CDR3 is TGTGCCAGCCGGGGGACAGTCATGAACACTGAAGCTTTCTTT.

This sequence joins TRBV7-9 and TRBJ2-5, with 9 nucleotides matching TRBD2. V lost 0 bases to trimming and J lost 5 bases; unmatched junction nucleotides: 4. Germline loops: CDR1 SEHNR, CDR2 FQNEAQ (reference sequence). The CDR3 sequence is 15 residues long. The DNA for the CDR3 is TGTGCCAGCAGCTTAGCGGGACTAGCAGGGGAGACCCAGTACTTC. Amino acids: CASSLAGLAGETQYF.

The CDR3 nucleotides read TGTGCCAGCCGACAGGGGGCGCGGGTGAACACTGAAGCTTTCTTT. Residues: CASRQGARVNTEAFF. The rearrangement uses TRBV19 and TRBJ1-1; 10 nucleotides line up with TRBD1. In germline, CDR1 is LNHDA, CDR2 SQIVND (reference sequence). The CDR3 sequence is 15 residues long. The J segment lost 0 bases and the V segment lost 9 bases, leaving 7 bases of the junction unmatched.

This chain links TRBV12-3 or TRBV12-4 with TRBJ2-2; no clear D. The CDR3 extends over 12 amino acids. V lost 7 bases to trimming and J lost 1 base, with 4 bases between them. Here the CDR3 reads CASTWNTGELFF. CDR3 coding DNA: TGTGCCAGCACCTGGAACACCGGGGAGCTGTTTTTT.

Only one count was recorded for this clone. The chain carries TRBV19 and TRBJ2-3, with TRBD1 identical over 7 bases. The V gene end was trimmed by 6 bases and the J gene end by 3 bases; junction bases not matched to a gene: 6. The CDR3 runs 14 residues. Germline V lookup: CDR1 LNHDA, CDR2 SQIVND (reference sequence). CDR3 bases: TGTGCCAGTAGGACCGGGACAGAAACAGATACGCAGTATTTT. The encoded protein is CASRTGTETDTQYF. The variable domain in full, with the rest retrieved from reference TRBV19 and TRBJ2-3, is DGGITQSPKYLFRKEGQNVTLSCEQNLNHDAMYWYRQDPGQGLRLIYYSQIVNDFQKGDIAEGYSVSREKKESFPLTVTSAQKNPTAFYLCASRTGTETDTQYFGPGTRLTVL.

The chain has TRBV6-1 and TRBJ1-1; 7 nucleotides line up with TRBD1. With 3 bases clipped from V and 4 bases from J, the junction kept 8 bases outside the gene matches. The CDR3 consists of 15 residues. CDR1 and CDR2 from the germline V gene are MNHNS and SASEGT. The CDR3 nucleotides read TGTGCCAGCAGTGATAGGGGGAGACAGGGCACTGAAGCTTTCTTT. This encodes CASSDRGRQGTEAFF.

This clone occurred a few times. J is TRBJ2-1 and V is TRBV5-1; the D is unclear. Germline V CDR1 and CDR2: SGHRS, YFSETQ. CDR3 length: 14 residues. Trimming took off 4 bases at V and 6 bases at J, with 14 bases between the two ends. CDR3 in DNA: TGCGCCAGCAGCCCAACCCTTAGCCGCAATGAGCAGTTCTTC. It yields the protein CASSPTLSRNEQFF.

This chain links TRBV29-1 with TRBJ1-1; D is perhaps TRBD1 (5 bases). CDR3 length: 13 residues. V was trimmed by 7 bases and J by 1 base, leaving 13 bases between them. CDR1 is SQVTM and CDR2 is ANQGSEA in the germline V gene. The CDR3 DNA sequence: TGCAGCGGCTGGCAGGGTCGGAACACTGAAGCTTTCTTT. Protein: CSGWQGRNTEAFF.

J is TRBJ2-1 and V is TRBV2; D remains ambiguous. The germline V gene has CDR1 SNHLY and CDR2 FYNNEI. Trimming took off 4 bases at V and 1 base at J, with 11 bases between the two ends. This CDR3 region has 15 residues. DNA for the CDR3: TGTGCCAGCAGTGTAAGCGAACTTTCCTACAATGAGCAGTTCTTC. Its protein product is CASSVSELSYNEQFF.

The J gene is TRBJ2-1, the V gene TRBV7-2, with a tentative D call TRBD2 (6 bases). The germline CDR1 and CDR2 sequences are SGHTA and FQGNSA. The V and J ends lost 4 bases and 8 bases respectively, with 15 bases between them. CDR3 size: 14 residues. CDR3 nucleotides: TGTGCCAGCAGCTGGGACTCGTCTCGCGATGAGCAGTTCTTC. As protein: CASSWDSSRDEQFF.